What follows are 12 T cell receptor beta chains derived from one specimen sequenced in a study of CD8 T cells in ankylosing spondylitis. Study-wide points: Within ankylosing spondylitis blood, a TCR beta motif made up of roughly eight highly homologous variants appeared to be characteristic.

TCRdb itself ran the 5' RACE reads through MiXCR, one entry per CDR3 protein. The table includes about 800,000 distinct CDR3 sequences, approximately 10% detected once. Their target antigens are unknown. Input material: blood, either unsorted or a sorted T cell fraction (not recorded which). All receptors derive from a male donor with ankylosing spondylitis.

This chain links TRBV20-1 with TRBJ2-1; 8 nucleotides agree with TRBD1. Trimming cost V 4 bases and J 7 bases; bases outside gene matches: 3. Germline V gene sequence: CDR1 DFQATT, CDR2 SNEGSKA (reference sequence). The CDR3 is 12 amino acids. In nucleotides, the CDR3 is TGCAGTGCTACGGACAGGGTAAATGAGCAGTTCTTC. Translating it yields CSATDRVNEQFF.

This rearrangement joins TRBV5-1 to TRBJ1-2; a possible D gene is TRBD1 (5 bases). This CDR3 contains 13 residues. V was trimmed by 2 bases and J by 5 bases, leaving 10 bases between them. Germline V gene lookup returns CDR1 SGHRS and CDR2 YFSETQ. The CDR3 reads CASSFEGIYGYTF. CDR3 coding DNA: TGCGCCAGCAGCTTTGAGGGGATATATGGCTACACCTTC.

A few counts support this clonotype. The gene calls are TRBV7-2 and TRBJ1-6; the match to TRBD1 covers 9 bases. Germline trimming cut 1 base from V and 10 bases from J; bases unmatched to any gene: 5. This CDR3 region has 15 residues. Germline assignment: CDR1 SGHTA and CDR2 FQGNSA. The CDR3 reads CASSLGQGVWSPLHF. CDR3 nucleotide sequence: TGTGCCAGCAGCTTAGGACAGGGGGTTTGGTCACCCCTCCACTTT.

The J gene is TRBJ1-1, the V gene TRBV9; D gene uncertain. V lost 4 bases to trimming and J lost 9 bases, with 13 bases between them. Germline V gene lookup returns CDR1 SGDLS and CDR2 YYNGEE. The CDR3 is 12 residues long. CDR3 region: CASSHMGGKAFF. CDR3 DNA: TGTGCCAGCAGCCATATGGGAGGGAAAGCTTTCTTT.

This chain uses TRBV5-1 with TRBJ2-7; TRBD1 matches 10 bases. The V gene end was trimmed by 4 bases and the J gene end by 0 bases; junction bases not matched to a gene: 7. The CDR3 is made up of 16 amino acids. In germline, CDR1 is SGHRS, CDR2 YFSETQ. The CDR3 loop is CASSDRDRGRSYEQYF. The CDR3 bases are TGCGCCAGCAGCGACCGGGACAGGGGCCGCTCCTACGAGCAGTACTTC.

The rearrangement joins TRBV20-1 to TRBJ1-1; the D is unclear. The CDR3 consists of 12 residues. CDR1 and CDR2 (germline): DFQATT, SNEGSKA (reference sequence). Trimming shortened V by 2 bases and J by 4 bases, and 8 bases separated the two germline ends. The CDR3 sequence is CSARKGSTEAFF. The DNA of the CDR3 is TGCAGTGCTAGAAAAGGGAGCACTGAAGCTTTCTTT.

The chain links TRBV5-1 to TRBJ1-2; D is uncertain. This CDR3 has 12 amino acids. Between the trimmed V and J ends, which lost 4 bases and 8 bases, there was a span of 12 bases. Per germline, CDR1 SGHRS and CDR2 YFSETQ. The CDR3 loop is CASSPSGRGYTF. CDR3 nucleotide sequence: TGCGCCAGCAGCCCTTCTGGAAGGGGCTACACCTTC.

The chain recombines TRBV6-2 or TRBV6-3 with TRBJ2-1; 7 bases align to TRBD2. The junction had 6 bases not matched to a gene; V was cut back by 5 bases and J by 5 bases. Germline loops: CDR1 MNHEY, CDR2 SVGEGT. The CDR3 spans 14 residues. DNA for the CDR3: TGTGCCAGCAGTCACGGGAGGACCAACAATGAGCAGTTCTTC. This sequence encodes CASSHGRTNNEQFF.

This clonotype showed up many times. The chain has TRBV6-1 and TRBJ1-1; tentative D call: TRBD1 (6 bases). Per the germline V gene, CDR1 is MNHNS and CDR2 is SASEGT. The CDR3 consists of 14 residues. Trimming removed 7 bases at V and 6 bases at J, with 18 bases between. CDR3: CASIRGRGRPEAFF. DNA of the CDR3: TGTGCCAGCATCCGGGGCAGGGGAAGGCCTGAAGCTTTCTTT.

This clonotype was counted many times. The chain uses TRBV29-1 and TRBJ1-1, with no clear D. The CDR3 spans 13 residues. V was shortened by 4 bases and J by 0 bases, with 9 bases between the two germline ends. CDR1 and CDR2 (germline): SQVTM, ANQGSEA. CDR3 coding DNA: TGCAGCGTTGGTCGGCTATTGAACACTGAAGCTTTCTTT. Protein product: CSVGRLLNTEAFF.

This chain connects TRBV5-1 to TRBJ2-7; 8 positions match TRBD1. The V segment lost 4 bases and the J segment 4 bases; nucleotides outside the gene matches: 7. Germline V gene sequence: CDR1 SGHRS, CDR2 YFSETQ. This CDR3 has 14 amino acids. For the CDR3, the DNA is TGCGCCAGCAGCCCAAACCAGGGGGCTTACGAGCAGTACTTC. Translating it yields CASSPNQGAYEQYF.

CDR3 residues: CASSKTSGSFTHEQYF. The CDR3 coding sequence is TGTGCCAGCAGCAAGACTAGCGGGAGTTTTACGCACGAGCAGTACTTC. The V gene is TRBV5-5, the J gene TRBJ2-7; 12 bases fit TRBD2. The CDR3 length is 16 residues. The J segment lost 5 bases and the V segment lost 4 bases, leaving 10 bases of the junction unmatched. The germline CDR1 and CDR2 sequences are SGHKS and YYEKEE (reference sequence).